The rows below give T cell receptor beta chains drawn from one sample of a study of shared clonotypes between healthy human individuals. The protocol was immunoSEQ multiplex PCR, while the TCRdb copy is restricted to in-frame clones and leaves out a portion. Of about 380,000 clones listed, about 96% are singletons. The sequenced material came from memory CD8+ T cells sorted from blood. These receptors were obtained from a man aged 25-45 years in good health. Each CDR3 is given with its conserved first and last residue. A D gene is named only where the DNA matches it firmly. Not every row has a clone size; where given, it reads once, few, many or a size class.

J,V,D,length,size,CDR3,DNA
TRBJ2-2,TRBV5-1,-,14,-,CASSFRGQVGELFF,TGCGCCAGCAGCTTCCGGGGGCAAGTCGGGGAGCTGTTTTTT
TRBJ2-1,TRBV5-6,TRBD2,19,-,CASSFNSGNSFTRYNEQFF,TGTGCCAGCAGCTTTAATAGCGGGAATTCCTTTACAAGATACAATGAGCAGTTCTTC
TRBJ1-2,TRBV7-9,-,12,-,CASSLWVYGYTF,TGTGCCAGCAGCTTATGGGTCTATGGCTACACCTTC
TRBJ2-7,TRBV2,TRBD1,13,-,CASRETGSNEQYF,TGTGCCAGCAGAGAGACAGGGTCCAACGAGCAGTACTTC
TRBJ2-1,TRBV4-1,TRBD2,14,-,CASSWLAGYNEQFF,TGCGCCAGCAGTTGGCTAGCGGGATACAATGAGCAGTTCTTC
TRBJ2-7,TRBV7-9,TRBD2,18,-,CASSLGLRLAGDPYEQYF,TGTGCCAGCAGCTTAGGTCTACGGCTAGCGGGAGATCCCTACGAGCAGTACTTC
TRBJ1-2,TRBV30,TRBD1,13,-,CACRDRAFYGYTF,TGTGCCTGCCGGGACAGGGCGTTTTATGGCTACACCTTC
TRBJ1-1,TRBV19,-,16,-,CASRGRIMGMNTEAFF,TGTGCCAGTAGGGGACGGATAATGGGAATGAACACTGAAGCTTTCTTT
TRBJ1-4,TRBV28,TRBD1,15,-,CASSLRQGAREKLFF,TGTGCCAGCAGTTTAAGACAGGGGGCACGGGAAAAACTGTTTTTT
TRBJ2-7,TRBV5-1,TRBD2,16,-,CASSMALAGARHEQYF,TGCGCCAGCAGCATGGCTCTAGCGGGAGCTAGACACGAGCAGTACTTC
TRBJ1-5,TRBV19,-,15,once,CASSNRVRSNQPQHF,TGTGCCAGTTCGAACAGGGTACGAAGCAATCAGCCCCAGCATTTT